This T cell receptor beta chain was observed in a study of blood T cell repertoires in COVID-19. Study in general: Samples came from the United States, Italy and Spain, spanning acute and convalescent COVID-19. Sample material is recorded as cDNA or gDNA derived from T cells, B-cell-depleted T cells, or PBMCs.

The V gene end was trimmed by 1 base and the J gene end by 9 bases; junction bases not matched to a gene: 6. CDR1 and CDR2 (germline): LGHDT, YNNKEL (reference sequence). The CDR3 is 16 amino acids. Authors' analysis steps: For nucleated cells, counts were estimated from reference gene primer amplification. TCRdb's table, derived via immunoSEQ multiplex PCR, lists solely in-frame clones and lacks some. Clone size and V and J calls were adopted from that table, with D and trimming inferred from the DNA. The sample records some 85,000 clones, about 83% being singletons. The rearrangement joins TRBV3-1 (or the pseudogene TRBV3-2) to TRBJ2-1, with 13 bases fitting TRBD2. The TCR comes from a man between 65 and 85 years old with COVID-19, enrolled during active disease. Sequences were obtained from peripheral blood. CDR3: CASSQGRTSGSLEQFF. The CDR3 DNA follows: TGTGCCAGCAGCCAAGGAAGGACTAGCGGGAGTCTTGAGCAGTTCTTC.